The T cell receptor beta chain described here comes from a study of response to subunit inactivated influenza vaccine. TCRdb reprocessed the RT-PCR reads with MiXCR, giving one entry per CDR3 protein. Of some 800,000 distinct CDR3 sequences listed, 20% to 25% are singletons. Whole-study findings and limits: Each seasonal flu vaccination may recruit only limited new T cells, authors suggested.

Notes on this clonotype: Antigen specificity is unknown.

This CDR3 is 14 amino acids long. After removal of 2 bases from V and 6 bases from J, the junction contained 5 bases not matched to a gene. CDR1 and CDR2 (germline): SGDLS, YYNGEE. The sequencing here drew on PBMCs from blood, taken more than 4 days after vaccination. The TCR sequence derives from a man aged 45-60 years who received an inactivated influenza vaccine. This chain links TRBV9 with TRBJ2-7; 10 bases fit TRBD2. The CDR3 loop reads CASSVSGRASEQYF. CDR3 sequence (DNA): TGTGCCAGCAGCGTCAGCGGGAGGGCCTCCGAGCAGTACTTC.